A selection of T cell receptor beta chains follows, all from one sample in a study of tumor-infiltrating lymphocytes in primary liver carcinoma. Using its own MiXCR run on the multiplex PCR reads, TCRdb lists one record per CDR3 protein. The sample lists 65,000 to 80,000 distinct CDR3 sequences; approximately 74% were seen once. The sequenced sample consisted of liver tumor tissue from sampling region 4. Every receptor here comes from a man between 40 and 49 years old with primary liver carcinoma and hepatitis B virus infection. Both conserved end residues are part of each CDR3.

J,V,CDR3
TRBJ2-5,TRBV25-1,CASSPYTGQETQYF
TRBJ2-2,TRBV11-2,CASSRGLAERSTGERFF
TRBJ2-1,TRBV30,CACSFINNEQFF
TRBJ2-7,TRBV6-1,CASSEEAGGSYEKYF
TRBJ2-3,TRBV4-1,CVSSQGGSGDTQCF
TRBJ1-4,TRBV29-1,CSVGIQGAKMGEKLFF
TRBJ2-1,TRBV6-6,CASSTGAPYNEQFF
TRBJ1-1,TRBV2,CASSFDRSDTEAFF
TRBJ1-2,TRBV7-9,CASSSFDSINYGYTF
TRBJ2-5,TRBV6-5,CVSTGKGSRKETQYF
TRBJ2-7,TRBV10-3,CAISPGQVSSNEQYF
TRBJ2-1,TRBV7-3,CASSSVTKGGSYNEQFF
TRBJ2-7,TRBV12-3/TRBV12-4,CAILQSGRRYEQYF
TRBJ1-1,TRBV14,CASSLRGIPSIEAFF
TRBJ2-1,TRBV6-5,CASSIRSYNEQFF
TRBJ2-1,TRBV20-1,CSARDAGGSYSEQFF
TRBJ1-2,TRBV12-3/TRBV12-4,CASSLIAGGLRGYTF
TRBJ2-1,TRBV20-1,CSASIQGNEQFF